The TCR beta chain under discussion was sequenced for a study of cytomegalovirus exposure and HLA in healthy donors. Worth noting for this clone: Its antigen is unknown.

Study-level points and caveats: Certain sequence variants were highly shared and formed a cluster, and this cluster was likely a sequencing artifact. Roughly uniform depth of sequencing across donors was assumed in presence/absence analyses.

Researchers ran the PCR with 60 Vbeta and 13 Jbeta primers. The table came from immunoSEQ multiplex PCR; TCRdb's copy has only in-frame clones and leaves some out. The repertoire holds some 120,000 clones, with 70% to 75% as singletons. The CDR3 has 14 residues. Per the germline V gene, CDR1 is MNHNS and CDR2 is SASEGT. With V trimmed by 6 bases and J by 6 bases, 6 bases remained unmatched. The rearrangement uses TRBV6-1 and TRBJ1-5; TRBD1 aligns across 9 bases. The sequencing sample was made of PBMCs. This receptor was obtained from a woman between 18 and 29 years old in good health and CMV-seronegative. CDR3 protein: CASRWTGAIQPQHF. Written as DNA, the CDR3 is TGTGCCAGCAGATGGACAGGGGCTATTCAGCCCCAGCATTTT.